Listed here are 18 T cell receptor beta chains from one sample, sequenced in a study of T cell responses to AZD1222 COVID-19 vaccine. Generated by immunoSEQ multiplex PCR, the TCRdb table keeps only in-frame clones and is missing some. This table has tens of thousands of clones, 75% to 90% appearing once. This specimen was peripheral blood, taken 28 days after the second AZD1222 dose. These receptors were collected from an adult who received the AZD1222 COVID-19 vaccine.

The chain is built from TRBV3-1 (or the pseudogene TRBV3-2) and TRBJ2-6; D unclear. The CDR3 has 16 amino acids. Germline CDR1 reads LGHDT; CDR2 reads YNNKEL (reference sequence). The germline V and J ends were trimmed by 7 bases and 4 bases, with 17 bases remaining between them. The CDR3 DNA follows: TGTGCCAGCACCCTAGGCCGCCCGATGGGGGCCAACGTCCTGACTTTC. As protein: CASTLGRPMGANVLTF.

As concerns this clone: The same CDR3 can be traced to other DNA sequences in this sample. The V gene is TRBV5-1, the J gene TRBJ2-2; tentatively, D is TRBD1 (6 bases). V lost 1 base, J lost 2 bases, and 9 bases lay in between. Germline CDR1 is SGHRS and CDR2 is YFSETQ. The CDR3 runs to 15 residues. CDR3 sequence: CASSLTGKNTGELFF. CDR3 nucleotide sequence: TGCGCCAGCAGCTTGACAGGGAAAAACACCGGGGAGCTGTTTTTT.

The chain recombines TRBV4-1 with TRBJ2-2; no clear D. The V and J ends lost 0 bases and 9 bases respectively, with 11 bases between them. Germline loops: CDR1 MGHRA, CDR2 YSYEKL. CDR3 length: 14 amino acids. The CDR3 coding sequence is TGCGCCAGCAGCCAAGATCCGTCTATCCGGGAGCTGTTTTTT. It codes for CASSQDPSIRELFF.

The gene calls are TRBV19 and TRBJ1-4; D unclear. The V end lost 7 bases, the J end lost 14 bases, and 17 bases lay between the germline ends. This CDR3 has 12 amino acids. Germline V CDR1 and CDR2: LNHDA, SQIVND (reference sequence). The CDR3 sequence is CASKRLLWSLFF. CDR3 nucleotide sequence: TGTGCCAGTAAGAGGTTGCTGTGGTCTCTGTTTTTT.

In this sample, this clone turned up once. This chain links TRBV5-8 with TRBJ1-6, with D unclear. The CDR3 is 13 amino acids. The V gene's germline CDR1 is SGHTS and CDR2 YDEGEE. The germline V and J ends were trimmed by 1 base and 6 bases, with 5 bases remaining between them. The CDR3 DNA follows: TGTGCCAGCAGCTTGCGTCTTAATTCACCCCTCCACTTT. It codes for CASSLRLNSPLHF.

This clone was seen a single time. The J gene is TRBJ2-2, the V gene TRBV6-5; D not resolved. V lost 5 bases and J lost 1, with 8 bases in between. Germline values: CDR1 MNHEY, CDR2 SVGAGI. The CDR3 spans 14 residues. CDR3 nucleotide sequence: TGTGCCAGCAGTCCGGACGGGAACACCGGGGAGCTGTTTTTT. Translated: CASSPDGNTGELFF.

The chain recombines TRBV5-4 with TRBJ1-3, with D possibly being TRBD1 (5 bases). This CDR3 comprises 17 residues. V lost 3 bases and J lost 2, with 18 bases in between. CDR1 and CDR2 from the germline V gene are SGHNT and YYREEE (reference sequence). Written as DNA, the CDR3 is TGTGCCAGCAGCTATGGGGGAGTGGGAAGGACTGGAAACACCATATATTTT. This codes for CASSYGGVGRTGNTIYF.

The V gene is TRBV28, the J gene TRBJ2-5; D not certain. Per germline, CDR1 MDHEN and CDR2 SYDVKM. This CDR3 has 14 amino acids. V was trimmed by 3 bases and J by 5 bases, leaving 13 bases between them. The CDR3 region is CASSLSGGRETQYF. Written as DNA, the CDR3 is TGTGCCAGCAGTTTGTCAGGTGGAAGGGAGACCCAGTACTTC.

This clone was detected only a few times. V gene TRBV30 combines with J gene TRBJ2-3, with 8 bases matching TRBD2. V was pared by 3 bases and J by 5 bases, with 13 bases of the junction left unmatched. The CDR3 is 16 amino acids. Germline values: CDR1 GTSNPN, CDR2 SVGIG (reference sequence). Here the CDR3 DNA reads TGTGCCTGGAGAACGGGAGGGCCCAGGTTATTAGATACGCAGTATTTT. This encodes CAWRTGGPRLLDTQYF.

The chain combines TRBV11-3 with TRBJ2-1; a possible D gene is TRBD2 (6 bases). CDR3 length: 13 residues. The germline CDR1 and CDR2 sequences are SGHNT and YENEEA. The V end was cut by 6 bases, the J end by 6 bases, with 12 bases between. The CDR3 reads CASRLAGFNEQFF. DNA of the CDR3: TGTGCCAGCAGGCTCGCGGGGTTCAATGAGCAGTTCTTC.

The gene calls are TRBV24-1 and TRBJ2-5, with TRBD1 matching over 10 bases. Germline CDR1 is KGHDR and CDR2 is SFDVKD. The J segment lost 5 bases and the V segment lost 4 bases, leaving 9 bases of the junction unmatched. This CDR3 has 16 amino acids. This chain's CDR3 is CATSDAGQGVFETQYF. The CDR3 DNA reads as TGTGCCACCAGTGACGCCGGACAGGGGGTTTTCGAGACCCAGTACTTC.

V is TRBV10-3 and J is TRBJ2-7, with 11 nucleotides matching TRBD2. Germline assignment: CDR1 ENHRY and CDR2 SYGVKD. Losses at the gene ends were 4 bases for V and 4 bases for J; bases not matched to a gene: 0. This CDR3 has 13 amino acids. In DNA form, the CDR3 reads TGTGCCATCAGTGGACTAGCGGGATACGAGCAGTACTTC. It yields the protein CAISGLAGYEQYF.

This clone was seen a handful of times. This chain links TRBV11-2 with TRBJ2-5; 8 bases are shared with TRBD1. The germline V gene encodes CDR1 SGHAT and CDR2 FQNNGV. The ends lost 3 bases at V and 13 bases at J; junction bases unmatched: 13. The CDR3 has 14 amino acids. CDR3 sequence reads: CASSLTPGQANGYF. The DNA for the CDR3 is TGTGCCAGCAGCTTGACCCCGGGACAGGCCAACGGGTACTTC.

The rearrangement joins TRBV4-1 to TRBJ2-5; 7 nucleotides match TRBD1. This CDR3 has 16 residues. Per germline, CDR1 MGHRA and CDR2 YSYEKL. J lost 4 bases, V lost 0 bases, and 8 bases had no gene match. The CDR3 DNA follows: TGCGCCAGCAGCCAAGAAGGGGGCGCTTATGGAGAGACCCAGTACTTC. Its translation is CASSQEGGAYGETQYF.

The rearrangement joins TRBV14 to TRBJ1-1; tentative D call: TRBD1 (5 bases). The CDR3 consists of 14 residues. Germline V gene sequence: CDR1 SGHDN, CDR2 FVKESK. Trimming took 4 bases from V and 6 from J, leaving 15 bases between them. DNA of the CDR3: TGTGCCAGCAGCCTAATCCAGGGTCGGGCTGAAGCTTTCTTT. It encodes CASSLIQGRAEAFF.

The rearrangement joins TRBV5-1 to TRBJ2-1, with 7 bases matching TRBD2. The germline CDR1 and CDR2 sequences are SGHRS and YFSETQ. CDR3 length: 19 amino acids. V was pared by 2 bases and J by 7 bases, with 21 bases of the junction left unmatched. The CDR3 sequence is CASSLARIASGKKGNEQFF. The CDR3 coding sequence is TGCGCCAGCAGCTTAGCCCGGATCGCTAGCGGCAAAAAGGGGAATGAGCAGTTCTTC.

This chain connects TRBV9 to TRBJ2-5; 9 bases are shared with TRBD2. Germline V gene lookup returns CDR1 SGDLS and CDR2 YYNGEE. This CDR3 spans 15 amino acids. V gave up 0 bases and J gave up 7 bases; unmatched junction bases: 7. CDR3 in DNA: TGTGCCAGCAGCGTAGGGCTAGCGGGACTAGGGACCCAGTACTTC. Its translation is CASSVGLAGLGTQYF.

The chain combines TRBV27 with TRBJ2-1; TRBD1 aligns across 9 bases. V was pared by 5 bases and J by 4 bases, with 12 bases of the junction left unmatched. Germline assignment: CDR1 MNHEY and CDR2 SMNVEV (reference sequence). CDR3 length equals 17 residues. CDR3 residues: CASSATGGSARYNEQFF. In nucleotides, the CDR3 is TGTGCCAGCAGTGCCACAGGGGGCTCGGCCCGGTACAATGAGCAGTTCTTC.